The 24 T cell receptor beta chains in this list originate from one sample, sequenced in a study of OX40 agonist ivuxolimab in advanced cancers. Produced via immunoSEQ multiplex PCR; TCRdb's table is partial and in-frame only. The table has approximately 89,000 clones, 88% seen once. The specimen comprised CD4+ or CD8+ T cells sorted from blood, sampled in a trial of the OX40 agonist ivuxolimab. These TCRs come from an adult with an advanced solid tumor such as melanoma, head and neck, liver or kidney cancer.

The chain uses TRBV27 and TRBJ2-2; 9 bases match TRBD1. V dropped 6 bases and J dropped 6; count of bases not matched to a gene: 5. Germline values: CDR1 MNHEY, CDR2 SMNVEV (reference sequence). The CDR3 length is 14 residues. The CDR3 loop is CASRRTGEAGELFF. For the CDR3, the DNA is TGTGCCAGCAGACGGACAGGGGAGGCCGGGGAGCTGTTTTTT.

The rearrangement links TRBV7-2 to TRBJ2-7; TRBD2 matches at 12 bases. The CDR3 totals 17 residues. With V trimmed by 2 bases and J by 0 bases, 5 bases remained unmatched. Per the germline V gene, CDR1 is SGHTA and CDR2 is FQGNSA. The CDR3 loop reads CASSLTSGRFSSYEQYF. In DNA form, the CDR3 reads TGTGCCAGCAGCTTAACTAGCGGGAGGTTCAGCTCCTACGAGCAGTACTTC.

This rearrangement joins TRBV19 to TRBJ2-3; D not resolved. Trimming removed 5 bases from V and 0 bases from J, with 9 bases in between. This CDR3 region has 14 residues. Germline-derived CDR1 and CDR2 are LNHDA and SQIVND (reference sequence). The DNA of the CDR3 is TGTGCCAGTAGTGATCAGGCTAGCACAGATACGCAGTATTTT. It encodes CASSDQASTDTQYF. The full variable domain, its missing parts supplied by reference TRBV19 and TRBJ2-3, is DGGITQSPKYLFRKEGQNVTLSCEQNLNHDAMYWYRQDPGQGLRLIYYSQIVNDFQKGDIAEGYSVSREKKESFPLTVTSAQKNPTAFYLCASSDQASTDTQYFGPGTRLTVL.

V gene TRBV29-1 combines with J gene TRBJ2-7, with no clear D. CDR1 is SQVTM, CDR2 ANQGSEA, per germline. The CDR3 is made up of 13 amino acids. With 4 bases removed from V and 0 bases from J, the gap between germline ends came to 10 bases. Here the CDR3 reads CSVGGRSSYEQYF. In DNA, the CDR3 is TGCAGCGTTGGAGGCAGGAGCTCCTACGAGCAGTACTTC.

This chain connects TRBV7-9 to TRBJ1-2, with 7 positions matching TRBD1. The CDR3 loop spans 15 amino acids. Germline values: CDR1 SEHNR, CDR2 FQNEAQ (reference sequence). J lost 0 bases, V lost 2 bases, and 3 bases had no gene match. CDR3 amino acids: CASSLRTGTNYGYTF. DNA of the CDR3: TGTGCCAGCAGCTTAAGGACAGGTACTAACTATGGCTACACCTTC.

In this sample, this clone turned up once. V gene TRBV5-1 combines with J gene TRBJ2-4; 7 bases are a match to TRBD1. The ends lost 4 bases at V and 7 bases at J; junction bases unmatched: 8. This CDR3 is 14 amino acids long. Germline CDR1 SGHRS, CDR2 YFSETQ. CDR3 region: CASSPTTGSNIQYF. In nucleotides, the CDR3 is TGCGCCAGCAGCCCGACGACAGGGAGCAACATTCAGTACTTC.

This clone was detected once. The CDR3 region has the DNA TGCGCCAGCAGCATTCTACAGGGCGGTGAGCAGTTCTTC. Translated, it gives CASSILQGGEQFF. The chain links TRBV5-1 to TRBJ2-1; maybe TRBD1 (6 bases). This CDR3 region has 13 residues. Per the germline V gene, CDR1 is SGHRS and CDR2 is YFSETQ. Deletions cut 4 bases from V and 9 bases from J, with 14 bases between.

The chain is built from TRBV7-2 and TRBJ2-7; D may be TRBD2 (5 bases). V was clipped by 7 bases and J by 3 bases, with 16 bases between them. This CDR3 is built from 14 residues. Germline CDR1 is SGHTA and CDR2 is FQGNSA. CDR3 nucleotides: TGTGCCAGCACCCAACGACGGGGTAACTACGAGCAGTACTTC. It encodes CASTQRRGNYEQYF.

This clone was detected only once. J is TRBJ2-7 and V is TRBV6-6; tentatively, D is TRBD1 or TRBD2 (5 bases each). The CDR3 spans 14 residues. CDR1 and CDR2 from the germline V gene are MNHNY and SVGAGI (reference sequence). The germline V and J ends were trimmed by 1 base and 4 bases, with 11 bases remaining between them. CDR3 amino acids: CASSYLGPPYEQYF. The CDR3 DNA reads TGTGCCAGCAGTTACTTGGGACCGCCTTACGAGCAGTACTTC.

In this sample, this clone turned up once. This chain joins TRBV5-1 and TRBJ1-1; D is unclear. This CDR3 spans 13 amino acids. V shed 4 bases and J shed 4 bases, with 11 bases lying between them. Germline V gives CDR1 SGHRS, CDR2 YFSETQ. The CDR3 loop is CASSPEGGTEAFF. The DNA of the CDR3 is TGCGCCAGCAGCCCGGAGGGCGGCACTGAAGCTTTCTTT. The full variable domain, with the rest looked up from reference TRBV5-1 and TRBJ1-1, is KAGVTQTPRYLIKTRGQQVTLSCSPISGHRSVSWYQQTPGQGLQFLFEYFSETQRNKGNFPGRFSGRQFSNSRSEMNVSTLELGDSALYLCASSPEGGTEAFFGQGTRLTVV.

DNA for the CDR3: TGTGCCAGCAGCGCCGATAGCGGGAATATGGGTGAGCAGTTCTTC. This gives the protein CASSADSGNMGEQFF. V gene TRBV7-2 combines with J gene TRBJ2-1, with 8 nucleotides matching TRBD2. Trimming removed 5 bases from V and 9 bases from J; junction bases left unmatched: 12. CDR3 size: 15 residues. Germline V lookup: CDR1 SGHTA, CDR2 FQGNSA.

The chain joins TRBV7-3 to TRBJ2-7; TRBD2 might be the D (6 bases). The germline V gene encodes CDR1 SGHTA and CDR2 FQGTGA. The CDR3 loop spans 16 amino acids. Trimming pared 0 bases from V and 3 bases from J, leaving 15 bases between. This CDR3 reads CASSLTAGGAFYEQYF. The CDR3 DNA follows: TGTGCCAGCAGCTTAACAGCTGGCGGGGCCTTCTACGAGCAGTACTTC.

The V gene is TRBV27, the J gene TRBJ2-7; D may match TRBD1 or TRBD2 (5 bases each). V gave up 6 bases and J gave up 7 bases, with 19 bases separating them. The CDR3 extends over 14 amino acids. Germline V gene sequence: CDR1 MNHEY, CDR2 SMNVEV (reference sequence). The CDR3 nucleotides are TGTGCCAGCAGCCTAATAATGGGGGTGGGGGAGCAGTACTTC. This encodes CASSLIMGVGEQYF.

This sequence joins TRBV30 and TRBJ1-4; a possible D gene is TRBD1 (5 bases). Germline CDR1 is GTSNPN and CDR2 is SVGIG (reference sequence). The CDR3 sequence is 14 residues long. The V end lost 0 bases, the J end lost 7 bases, and 12 bases lay between the germline ends. CDR3 residues: CAWSVGRVGEKLFF. The DNA of the CDR3 is TGTGCCTGGAGTGTGGGCAGGGTCGGTGAAAAACTGTTTTTT.

The V gene is TRBV29-1, the J gene TRBJ2-3, with 8 bases fitting TRBD2. The trim removed 6 bases at V and 1 base at J, leaving 3 bases unmatched. The CDR3 totals 13 residues. The germline gives CDR1 SQVTM, CDR2 ANQGSEA. The CDR3 nucleotides are TGCAGCGTCATGACTAGCGGCACAGATACGCAGTATTTT. Its translation is CSVMTSGTDTQYF.

As concerns this clone: The junction departs from the called germline gene at one end, perhaps through a read error. The chain combines TRBV27 with TRBJ1-1, with TRBD1 matching over 7 bases. Germline CDR1 and CDR2: MNHEY and SMNVEV (reference sequence). The CDR3 consists of 16 residues. The CDR3 is CASSSPSGGLNAEAFF. CDR3 DNA sequence: TGTGCCAGCAGTTCACCCTCAGGGGGGTTGAACGCTGAAGCTTTCTTT.

V gene TRBV30 combines with J gene TRBJ2-3, with 11 bases matching TRBD1. The V gene's germline CDR1 is GTSNPN and CDR2 SVGIG (reference sequence). The ends lost 5 bases at V and 5 bases at J; junction bases unmatched: 6. CDR3 length: 14 amino acids. CDR3 residues: CAWAGTGGLDTQYF. DNA of the CDR3: TGTGCCTGGGCCGGGACAGGGGGTTTAGATACGCAGTATTTT.

The V gene is TRBV25-1, the J gene TRBJ2-3; 8 positions match TRBD2. The germline V gene encodes CDR1 MGHDK and CDR2 SYGVNS. V lost 1 base, J lost 6 bases, and 6 bases stayed unmatched. This CDR3 comprises 15 residues. The CDR3 here is CASSESGRALDTQYF. The CDR3, as DNA: TGTGCCAGCAGTGAATCCGGGAGGGCCCTTGATACGCAGTATTTT. Variable domain in full (rest from reference TRBV25-1 and TRBJ2-3): EADIYQTPRYLVIGTGKKITLECSQTMGHDKMYWYQQDPGMELHLIHYSYGVNSTEKGDLSSESTVSRIRTEHFPLTLESARPSHTSQYLCASSESGRALDTQYFGPGTRLTVL.

This clone was observed a handful of times. This chain connects TRBV6-5 to TRBJ2-1; 13 bases are a match to TRBD2. CDR1 is MNHEY, CDR2 SVGAGI, per germline. This CDR3 contains 15 residues. The trim removed 4 bases at V and 10 bases at J, leaving 7 bases unmatched. The CDR3 sequence: CASSSWTSGGPEQFF. The CDR3 DNA sequence: TGTGCCAGCAGTTCGTGGACTAGCGGGGGTCCCGAGCAGTTCTTC.

The chain links TRBV28 to TRBJ1-1; TRBD1 agrees at 7 bases. Germline CDR1 reads MDHEN; CDR2 reads SYDVKM. The CDR3 runs to 13 residues. The trim removed 8 bases at V and 0 bases at J, leaving 3 bases unmatched. CDR3 amino acids: CASGTAMNTEAFF. The CDR3 DNA reads as TGTGCCAGCGGGACAGCGATGAACACTGAAGCTTTCTTT.

The rearrangement links TRBV9 to TRBJ2-7; D unclear. With 2 bases removed from V and 2 bases from J, the gap between germline ends came to 8 bases. Germline CDR1 SGDLS, CDR2 YYNGEE. The CDR3 runs to 13 residues. This chain's CDR3 is CASSVGSPYEQYF. The CDR3 nucleotides read TGTGCCAGCAGCGTGGGGTCTCCCTACGAGCAGTACTTC.

The chain combines TRBV11-2 with TRBJ2-7; the D gene is possibly TRBD1 (5 bases). The CDR3 is 13 amino acids. In germline, CDR1 is SGHAT, CDR2 FQNNGV. Trimming shortened V by 1 base and J by 3 bases, and 7 bases separated the two germline ends. The CDR3 reads CASSLGQLYEQYF. CDR3 in DNA: TGTGCCAGCAGCTTAGGACAGCTCTACGAGCAGTACTTC. Looking up the rest from reference TRBV11-2 and TRBJ2-7 gives the full variable domain: EAGVAQSPRYKIIEKRQSVAFWCNPISGHATLYWYQQILGQGPKLLIQFQNNGVVDDSQLPKDRFSAERLKGVDSTLKIQPAKLEDSAVYLCASSLGQLYEQYFGPGTRLTVT.

The gene calls are TRBV4-1 and TRBJ2-3; 7 bases match TRBD2. The CDR3 loop spans 15 amino acids. Trimming at V came to 5 bases and at J to 9 bases, leaving 14 bases not matched to a gene. Per germline, CDR1 MGHRA and CDR2 YSYEKL. CDR3 coding DNA: TGCGCCAGCAGCTTGGGGAGCGGGAATGGGAGGACGCAGTATTTT. Residues: CASSLGSGNGRTQYF.

This chain uses TRBV11-3 with TRBJ2-2, with D maybe TRBD2 (5 bases). In germline, CDR1 is SGHNT, CDR2 YENEEA. V was pared by 2 bases and J by 4 bases, with 11 bases between. The CDR3 consists of 15 residues. The CDR3: CASSLLAGVTGELFF. CDR3 DNA: TGTGCCAGCAGCTTATTGGCCGGGGTCACCGGGGAGCTGTTTTTT.